What follows is one T cell receptor beta chain and its context. This entry comes from a study of T cells in Graves' hyperthyroidism and ophthalmopathy. Diagnostic decisions used clinical symptoms, serum thyroxine and TRAb, thyroid ultrasound and orbital computed tomography. Amplification of TCR beta CDR3 regions was performed using RNA transcripts as template. First-round RT-PCR targeting the TCR CDR3 was performed with the HTBI primer set. Via MiXCR, TCRdb re-called the multiplex PCR reads, giving one row per CDR3 protein. Among approximately 640,000 distinct CDR3 sequences listed, around a sixth were seen once. This clonotype was obtained from a man between 45 and 60 years old with Graves' hyperthyroidism. The sequenced sample was blood.

CDR3 coding DNA: TGCAGTGCTTTCGAGCTGAATAAAGAGACCCAGTACTTC. Translation gives CSAFELNKETQYF. The chain recombines TRBV20-1 with TRBJ2-5; D remains ambiguous. Trimming left V 5 bases short and J 3 bases short, with 13 bases between. CDR3 length equals 13 residues. CDR1 is DFQATT, CDR2 SNEGSKA, per germline (reference sequence).